This record concerns one TCR beta chain sequence. The specificity of this receptor is unknown. Base qualities were left out, and no much larger clone turns up one base away. Using the deep immunoSEQ assay, TCR CDR3 regions were amplified from genomic DNA by multiplex PCR. Extracted genomic DNA from each cell subset was spread evenly across all wells of several immunoSEQ 96-well plates, with each plate serving as a replicate. For sorted subsets, around 0.2 ug genomic DNA, equal to tens of thousands of T cell genomes, was loaded into each replicate PCR. The purified libraries were quantified using a Qubit 3.0 fluorometer, sized with a Bioanalyzer 2100, and then quantified again using the KAPA Library Quantification kit. Each immunoSEQ 96-well plate was sequenced on its own single-read 150-cycle Illumina NextSeq 550 flow cell. The paper's processing steps were these. Because only junctional sequences without quality scores were contained in the immunoSEQ output, filtering matching that applied to full-length reads could not be performed. To assign V/J genes and CDR3, sequences were annotated against IMGT germline references using PyIR, a Python wrapper for IgBLAST v1.9. Reads were removed for weak V/J assignments (E-value above 1e-6), missing CDR3, stop codons, out-of-frame junctions, or ambiguous translated residues. V3J clonotypes were defined by identical inferred V gene, J gene, and CDR3 amino acid sequence. The percentage overlap between two repertoires was calculated by dividing the number of shared unique clonotypes by the size of the smaller repertoire. RTK rarefaction, the Chao1 estimator, and Recon v2.1 estimates of unobserved clonotypes were used to assess repertoire richness. OLGA was used to compute generation probabilities for all TCRbeta clonotypes that the gDNA method yielded from four donors. TCRdb re-hosts the immuneACCESS table, in-frame sequences only. Its copies lack some clones; in the studies checked, an unresolved V gene accounts for under half of them, and the cause for the rest is not known. From that table come the V and J calls and clone size; the DNA was used to work out D and trimming. Recorded for this sample are hundreds of thousands of clones; approximately 74% of them occurred a single time. The ten largest make up under 2% of the sample.

These data come from a study of shared clonotypes between healthy human individuals (dated by TCRdb to 2020 to 2021). Study-wide context: The cohort included a few men and two women between 18 and 49 years of age. Between about 0.8 and 8.9 billion PBMCs per donor were obtained by leukapheresis. Different laboratories and diverse techniques were used to prepare libraries and sequence TCR repertoires, to increase sequencing depth and limit assay-specific biases. For each donor, CD4 naive and CD4 memory were each run on three plates, CD8 naive on two plates, and CD8 memory on one plate. Blood TCR repertoires of four to six healthy adults were deeply sequenced to estimate repertoire size and the extent of clonotype sharing between individuals. Results the study describes overall, beyond this receptor: Across a handful of donors, 4.5% to 6.5% of naive CD4, over 3% of naive CD8, roughly 2.3% of memory CD4, and under 0.45% of memory CD8 clonotypes were shared. Estimated clonotype richness was generally larger for naive than for memory subsets. The genetic and exposure-history diversity represented was limited by the small number of donors. Higher generation probabilities were observed for clonotypes shared by all four sorted-subset donors than for non-shared clonotypes. Only blood was sampled, and tissue TCR repertoires likely differ from those in blood. Based on pairwise subsampling, the degree of clonotype sharing among donors was expected to be affected by sequencing depth. Rarefaction of sorted-subset datasets indicated incomplete sequencing despite the large sequencing depth.

V drops 1 base and J drops 2 bases, leaving 15 bases in between. The CDR3 runs 16 residues from the cysteine to the phenylalanine. Only the CDR3 part of the read is kept: 48 bases, read in frame from the first base. The CDR1 and CDR2 encoded by the germline V gene are SGHRS and YFSETQ. Donors were healthy HIV-negative adults with no recently reported acute infections or vaccinations. Every donor was a Caucasian adult residing in Nashville, Tennessee, USA. CD4+ T cells were enriched by magnetic negative selection, after which naive cells were positively selected on CD45RA and the negative fraction was taken as the memory subset. Blood was obtained by leukapheresis, after which PBMCs were separated by Ficoll-Histopaque density gradient centrifugation and cryopreserved in liquid nitrogen vapor phase. Purity and quantity of every magnetically sorted T cell population were checked by analytical flow cytometry. From each sorted fraction, genomic DNA was isolated and quantified by UV absorbance on a Nanodrop 2000c.

The sequence links TRBV5-1 to TRBJ2-5; D gene: possibly TRBD2, on 5 matching bases. The receptor comes from a woman aged 30 to 39 in good health. The source material was memory CD4+ T cells sorted from blood. The cell subset or site label for this specimen denotes: CD45RA-negative fraction. CDR3 loop: CASSLSGFAEQETQYF. The DNA reads as follows: TGCGCCAGCAGCTTGTCGGGGTTTGCTGAGCAAGAGACCCAGTACTTC.